The 20 T cell receptor beta chains listed next were all sequenced from one sample in a study of blood T cell repertoires in COVID-19. Sequencing was performed with immunoSEQ multiplex PCR; in TCRdb, only in-frame clones are kept and a portion is missing. The sample records approximately 120,000 clones, around 88% being singletons. Specimen: peripheral blood. The source of these receptors is an elderly man with active or convalescent COVID-19.

This chain connects TRBV6-2 or TRBV6-3 to TRBJ1-1; D unclear. Germline V gene data show CDR1 as MNHEY and CDR2 as SVGEGT. The CDR3 runs 12 residues. V was cut by 8 bases and J by 11 bases, with 18 bases left in between. The CDR3 protein is CASGPLGGGAFF. CDR3 coding DNA: TGTGCCAGCGGCCCCCTGGGAGGAGGCGCTTTCTTT.

The chain recombines TRBV2 with TRBJ2-5; D might be TRBD2 (6 bases). Germline V lookup: CDR1 SNHLY, CDR2 FYNNEI. CDR3 size: 13 residues. Trimming left V 6 bases short and J 0 bases short, with 8 bases between. The CDR3 protein is CASSRDYQETQYF. The DNA for the CDR3 is TGTGCCAGCAGCCGGGACTACCAAGAGACCCAGTACTTC.

The chain's CDR3 is CASSSPVTGSYEQYF. The DNA of the CDR3 is TGTGCCAGCAGCTCTCCGGTCACAGGGTCCTACGAGCAGTACTTC. The gene calls are TRBV11-2 and TRBJ2-7; weak D call: TRBD1 (6 bases). V lost 4 bases and J lost 1, with 14 bases in between. Germline V gives CDR1 SGHAT, CDR2 FQNNGV. This CDR3 region has 15 residues.

V gene TRBV4-1 combines with J gene TRBJ1-4; weak D call: TRBD1 (5 bases). CDR1 is MGHRA and CDR2 is YSYEKL in the germline V gene. V dropped 3 bases and J dropped 8 bases, with 13 bases sitting between them. The CDR3 spans 14 residues. CDR3 in amino acids: CASSQAGTVEKLFF. CDR3 bases: TGCGCCAGCAGCCAGGCCGGGACTGTGGAAAAACTGTTTTTT.

V usage is TRBV18 and J usage is TRBJ1-1, with D hard to call. CDR1 is KGHSH and CDR2 is LQKENI in the germline V gene. This CDR3 has 13 residues. The V and J ends lost 3 bases and 5 bases respectively, with 10 bases between them. Written as DNA, the CDR3 is TGTGCCAGCTCACCCCCGGAGCGGACTGAAGCTTTCTTT. Translation gives CASSPPERTEAFF. Filled out from reference TRBV18 and TRBJ1-1, the complete variable domain reads NAGVMQNPRHLVRRRGQEARLRCSPMKGHSHVYWYRQLPEEGLKFMVYLQKENIIDESGMPKERFSAEFPKEGPSILRIQQVVRGDSAAYFCASSPPERTEAFFGQGTRLTVV.

This rearrangement joins TRBV10-3 to TRBJ1-1; D gene uncertain. This CDR3 spans 12 amino acids. Between the trimmed V and J ends, which lost 6 bases and 11 bases, there was a span of 16 bases. CDR1 and CDR2 (germline): ENHRY, SYGVKD. The CDR3 here is CAISRAGNSAFF. In nucleotides, the CDR3 is TGTGCCATCAGCCGAGCGGGGAATTCGGCTTTCTTT.

The rearrangement uses TRBV10-3 and TRBJ1-2; 7 bases match TRBD1. The CDR3 extends over 13 amino acids. CDR1 and CDR2 from the germline V gene are ENHRY and SYGVKD. V lost 2 bases and J lost 6; bases outside the gene matches: 3. Here the CDR3 DNA reads TGTGCCATCAGTGAGACAGGGGATCATGGCTACACCTTC. Its translation: CAISETGDHGYTF.

The chain uses TRBV4-1 and TRBJ1-1, with TRBD1 matching 8 bases. The CDR3 spans 15 residues. CDR1 is MGHRA and CDR2 is YSYEKL in the germline V gene. Trimming cost V 3 bases and J 7 bases; bases outside gene matches: 10. The CDR3 protein is CASSQGGQGIGEAFF. For the CDR3, the DNA is TGCGCCAGCAGCCAGGGAGGACAGGGCATCGGTGAAGCTTTCTTT.

The V gene is TRBV15, the J gene TRBJ2-7; D not resolved. Germline V CDR1 and CDR2: LNHNV, YYDKDF (reference sequence). Trimming took off 0 bases at V and 0 bases at J, with 9 bases between the two ends. This CDR3 comprises 15 residues. CDR3 nucleotide sequence: TGTGCCACCAGCAGAGATAGGTACAGCTCCTACGAGCAGTACTTC. This codes for CATSRDRYSSYEQYF.

The genes are TRBV9 and TRBJ2-3; TRBD2 might be the D (6 bases). The CDR3 length is 16 residues. Trimming stripped 3 bases from V and 2 bases from J, with 16 bases between. The germline V gene has CDR1 SGDLS and CDR2 YYNGEE. The CDR3 DNA reads TGTGCCAGCAGCGGGGGATCGGGACTCTCCACAGATACGCAGTATTTT. Its protein is CASSGGSGLSTDTQYF.

The V gene is TRBV27, the J gene TRBJ2-3, with TRBD1 identical over 9 bases. This CDR3 has 16 residues. The germline CDR1 and CDR2 sequences are MNHEY and SMNVEV (reference sequence). Trimming removed 2 bases from V and 0 bases from J; junction bases left unmatched: 3. The CDR3 coding sequence is TGTGCCAGCAGTTTAGGAACAGGGGGCAGCACAGATACGCAGTATTTT. This translates into CASSLGTGGSTDTQYF.

The chain is built from TRBV18 and TRBJ1-6; D might be TRBD1 (6 bases). Per the germline V gene, CDR1 is KGHSH and CDR2 is LQKENI. V was pared by 6 bases and J by 7 bases, with 10 bases between. CDR3 length: 13 residues. The CDR3 sequence is CASSPDRNSPLHF. As DNA, the CDR3 is TGTGCCAGCTCGCCCGACAGGAATTCACCCCTCCACTTT.

The chain carries TRBV5-1 and TRBJ2-3; 9 bases map to TRBD2. Unmatched junction bases numbered 7, after V lost 3 bases and J lost 2 bases. CDR3 length equals 16 residues. Germline loops: CDR1 SGHRS, CDR2 YFSETQ. The CDR3 protein is CASSWYLAGSTDTQYF. DNA of the CDR3: TGCGCCAGCAGCTGGTATCTAGCGGGGTCCACAGATACGCAGTATTTT.

For the CDR3, the DNA is TGTGCCAGCAGCTCCCGGACAGGGGGGAATGAAAAACTGTTTTTT. This encodes CASSSRTGGNEKLFF. The rearrangement links TRBV7-6 to TRBJ1-4, with TRBD1 identical over 10 bases. This CDR3 comprises 15 residues. Germline V gene data show CDR1 as SGHVS and CDR2 as FNYEAQ. The trim removed 4 bases at V and 5 bases at J, leaving 4 bases unmatched. The whole variable domain, filled in from reference TRBV7-6 and TRBJ1-4, reads GAGVSQSPRYKVTKRGQDVALRCDPISGHVSLYWYRQALGQGPEFLTYFNYEAQQDKSGLPNDRFSAERPEGSISTLTIQRTEQRDSAMYRCASSSRTGGNEKLFFGSGTQLSVL.

The chain employs TRBV4-3 and TRBJ1-5; 9 nucleotides match TRBD1. CDR3 length: 15 residues. Germline loops: CDR1 LGHNA, CDR2 YSLEER. V lost 3 bases, J lost 3 bases, and 3 bases stayed unmatched. The CDR3, as DNA: TGCGCCAGCAGCCAGACAGGGGGAAACAATCAGCCCCAGCATTTT. Translated: CASSQTGGNNQPQHF.

This clone is a singleton in its sample. The chain uses TRBV7-2 and TRBJ2-1; D remains unclear. The CDR3 runs to 14 residues. The germline V gene encodes CDR1 SGHTA and CDR2 FQGNSA. V lost 1 base, J lost 2 bases, and 6 bases lay in between. The CDR3 protein is CASSLDAAYNEQFF. For the CDR3, the DNA is TGTGCCAGCAGCTTAGACGCGGCCTACAATGAGCAGTTCTTC.

This sequence joins TRBV20-1 and TRBJ2-5; TRBD2 matches at 10 bases. The J segment lost 7 bases and the V segment lost 3 bases, leaving 8 bases of the junction unmatched. Per germline, CDR1 DFQATT and CDR2 SNEGSKA (reference sequence). The CDR3 has 14 amino acids. The CDR3 here is CSASVSGGLGTQYF. The CDR3 nucleotides read TGCAGTGCTAGTGTTAGCGGGGGGTTGGGGACCCAGTACTTC.

This chain joins TRBV3-1 (or the pseudogene TRBV3-2) and TRBJ1-6; D unclear. Looked up from germline, CDR1 is LGHDT and CDR2 is YNNKEL (reference sequence). V was pared by 0 bases and J by 6 bases, with 6 bases between. The CDR3 spans 14 residues. CDR3 coding DNA: TGTGCCAGCAGCCAAGATCCATTTAATTCACCCCTCCACTTT. Amino acid sequence: CASSQDPFNSPLHF.

V is TRBV4-3 and J is TRBJ1-6, with 7 bases identical to TRBD1. This CDR3 region has 15 residues. Trimming removed 3 bases from V and 5 bases from J; junction bases left unmatched: 4. Germline V gives CDR1 LGHNA, CDR2 YSLEER. CDR3 protein: CASSQPGQNNSPLHF. For the CDR3, the DNA is TGCGCCAGCAGCCAGCCGGGACAGAATAATTCACCCCTCCACTTT.

V usage is TRBV19 and J usage is TRBJ2-7; D might be TRBD1 (6 bases). CDR3 length: 17 amino acids. The V end was cut by 3 bases, the J end by 0 bases, with 18 bases between. Germline V CDR1 and CDR2: LNHDA, SQIVND (reference sequence). The CDR3 is CASSILSTGPTSYEQYF. Written as DNA, the CDR3 is TGTGCCAGTAGTATCCTCTCGACAGGACCTACCTCCTACGAGCAGTACTTC.